Sequencing of this T cell receptor beta chain was carried out in a study of T-cell reconstitution after alpha-beta-depleted transplantation in children. Molecular barcoding with unique molecular identifiers was used for the TCRbeta library. TCRdb re-called the PCR reads with MiXCR, one entry per CDR3 protein. The sample holds approximately 82,000 distinct CDR3 sequences, about a sixth seen once. This clonotype has more than one count but fewer than ten. Antigen unknown. Study-wide findings and caveats: About two months after transplant, alpha-beta T cells reportedly came from several hundred expanded graft clones. Once a year had passed after transplant, T-cell counts and diversity came mostly from newly produced T cells.

V lost 6 bases and J 2 bases, leaving 20 bases between the germline ends. This CDR3 region has 18 residues. This receptor was taken from a male patient under 10 years old who had a stem cell transplant for acute lymphoblastic leukemia, so the T cells may come from the graft donor. The V and J genes are TRBV12-3 or TRBV12-4 and TRBJ1-6; D call uncertain. Sample: PBMCs, mostly from graft donor cells, taken 180 days after TCRalphabeta/CD19-depleted stem cell transplant. The CDR3 reads CASSLGQFKVPYNSPLHF. The CDR3 region has the DNA TGTGCCAGCAGCCTTGGGCAGTTCAAAGTACCCTATAATTCACCCCTCCACTTT.